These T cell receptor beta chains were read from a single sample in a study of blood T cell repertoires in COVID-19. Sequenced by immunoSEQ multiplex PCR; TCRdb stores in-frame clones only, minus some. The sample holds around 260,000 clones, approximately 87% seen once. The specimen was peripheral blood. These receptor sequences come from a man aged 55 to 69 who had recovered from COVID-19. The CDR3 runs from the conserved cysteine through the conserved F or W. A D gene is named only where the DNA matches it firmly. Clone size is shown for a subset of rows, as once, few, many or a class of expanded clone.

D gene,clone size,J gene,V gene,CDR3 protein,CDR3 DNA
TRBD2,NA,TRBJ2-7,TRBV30,CAWSSGGRNEQYF,TGTGCCTGGAGTAGTGGCGGGAGAAACGAGCAGTACTTC
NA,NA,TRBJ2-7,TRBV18,CASSLSRQSGYEQYF,TGTGCCAGCTCACTTAGTCGGCAGTCAGGATACGAGCAGTACTTC
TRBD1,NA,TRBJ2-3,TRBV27,CASSLYPQGQARDTQYF,TGTGCCAGCAGTCTATACCCACAAGGACAGGCGAGGGATACGCAGTATTTT
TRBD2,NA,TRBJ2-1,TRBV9,CASSPGGSLYNEQFF,TGTGCCAGCAGCCCCGGGGGGTCCCTCTACAATGAGCAGTTCTTC
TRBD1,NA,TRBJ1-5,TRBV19,CATQTGVLGQPQHF,TGTGCCACCCAGACAGGGGTCCTTGGACAGCCCCAGCATTTT
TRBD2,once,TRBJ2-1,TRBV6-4,CASSDSLAGENEQFF,TGTGCCAGCAGTGACTCGCTAGCGGGGGAGAATGAGCAGTTCTTC
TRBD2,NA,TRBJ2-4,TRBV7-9,CASSPGLAGALISIQYF,TGTGCCAGCAGCCCGGGACTAGCGGGAGCACTTATTAGCATTCAGTACTTC
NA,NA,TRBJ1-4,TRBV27,CASKSRQASNEKLFF,TGTGCCAGCAAATCTCGACAGGCTTCTAATGAAAAACTGTTTTTT
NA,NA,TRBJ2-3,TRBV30,CAWTSGDTQYF,TGTGCCTGGACGTCGGGAGATACGCAGTATTTT
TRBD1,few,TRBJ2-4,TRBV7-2,CASSDASGGSGNIQYF,TGTGCCAGCAGCGACGCGTCAGGGGGTAGTGGAAACATTCAGTACTTC
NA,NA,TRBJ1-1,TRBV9,CASSVIGGANTEAFF,TGTGCCAGCAGCGTAATCGGTGGGGCGAACACTGAAGCTTTCTTT
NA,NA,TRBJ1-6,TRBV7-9,CASSPPGTGTNSPLHF,TGTGCCAGCAGCCCGCCCGGCACAGGGACTAATTCACCCCTCCACTTT
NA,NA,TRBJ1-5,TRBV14,CASSQVVRARQPQHF,TGTGCCAGCAGCCAAGTGGTCAGGGCGAGACAGCCCCAGCATTTT
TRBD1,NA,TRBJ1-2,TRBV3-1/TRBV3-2,CASSQGPSGQDSYGYTF,TGTGCCAGCAGCCAAGGACCTTCGGGACAGGACTCCTATGGCTACACCTTC
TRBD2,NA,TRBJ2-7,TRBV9,CASSVGPGGAYEQYF,TGTGCCAGCAGCGTAGGACCGGGGGGAGCCTACGAGCAGTACTTC
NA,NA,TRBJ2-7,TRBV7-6,CASSLSGAPTYEQYF,TGTGCCAGCAGCTTAAGCGGAGCTCCGACCTACGAGCAGTACTTC
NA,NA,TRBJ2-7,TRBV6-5,CASSYRGTTYEQYF,TGTGCCAGCAGTTACCGAGGGACAACCTACGAGCAGTACTTC
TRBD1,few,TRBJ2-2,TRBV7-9,CASSPRTGSGTGELFF,TGTGCCAGCAGCCCCCGGACAGGGAGTGGCACCGGGGAGCTGTTTTTT
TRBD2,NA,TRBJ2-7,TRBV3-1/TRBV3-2,CASSLAGTYEQYF,TGTGCCAGCAGCCTAGCGGGGACCTACGAGCAGTACTTC
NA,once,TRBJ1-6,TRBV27,CASSLGGQPLSPLHF,TGTGCCAGCAGTTTGGGCGGACAGCCGCTTTCACCCCTCCACTTT
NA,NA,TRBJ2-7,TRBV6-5,CASRGGASYEQYF,TGTGCCAGCAGGGGGGGGGCCTCCTACGAGCAGTACTTC
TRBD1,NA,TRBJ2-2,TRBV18,CASSPGQGTGELFF,TGTGCCAGCTCACCAGGACAGGGGACCGGGGAGCTGTTTTTT
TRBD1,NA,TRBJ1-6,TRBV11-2,CASSPRTGWGSPLHF,TGTGCCAGCAGCCCCAGGACAGGGTGGGGTTCACCCCTCCACTTT
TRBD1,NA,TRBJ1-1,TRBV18,CASSPPDRGQAFF,TGTGCCAGCTCACCACCAGACAGGGGGCAAGCTTTCTTT
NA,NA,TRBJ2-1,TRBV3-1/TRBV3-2,CASSPLPPYNEQFF,TGTGCCAGCAGCCCACTCCCCCCCTACAATGAGCAGTTCTTC
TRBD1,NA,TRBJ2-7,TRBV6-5,CASSYSVTGSAYEQYF,TGTGCCAGCAGTTACTCCGTGACAGGGTCGGCCTACGAGCAGTACTTC
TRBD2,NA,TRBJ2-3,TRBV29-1,CSVDRAPGGADTQYF,TGCAGCGTTGATCGGGCCCCGGGGGGTGCAGATACGCAGTATTTT
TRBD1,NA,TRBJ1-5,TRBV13,CASSIRQGNQPQHF,TGTGCCAGCAGCATCCGACAGGGTAATCAGCCCCAGCATTTT
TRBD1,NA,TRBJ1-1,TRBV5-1,CASSFKGTENTEAFF,TGCGCCAGCAGCTTCAAAGGGACAGAGAACACTGAAGCTTTCTTT
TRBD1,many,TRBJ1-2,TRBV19,CASSIAGTGARYGYTF,TGTGCCAGTAGTATCGCCGGGACAGGGGCCCGCTATGGCTACACCTTC
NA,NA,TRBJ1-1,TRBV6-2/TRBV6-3,CASSYDWTGNTEAFF,TGTGCCAGCAGTTACGATTGGACTGGAAACACTGAAGCTTTCTTT
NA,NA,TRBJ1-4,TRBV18,CASSPKQGSNEKLFF,TGTGCCAGCTCACCAAAACAGGGTTCAAATGAAAAACTGTTTTTT
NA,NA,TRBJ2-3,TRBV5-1,CASTEAASTDTQYF,TGCGCCAGCACCGAAGCGGCGAGCACAGATACGCAGTATTTT
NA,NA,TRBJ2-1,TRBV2,CASSAWETGEQFF,TGTGCCAGCAGTGCGTGGGAGACTGGTGAGCAGTTCTTC
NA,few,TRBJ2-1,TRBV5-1,CASSKTGLNEQFF,TGCGCCAGCAGCAAAACAGGGCTGAATGAGCAGTTCTTC
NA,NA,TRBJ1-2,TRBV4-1,CASSQGLDYGYTF,TGCGCCAGCAGCCAGGGACTGGACTATGGCTACACCTTC
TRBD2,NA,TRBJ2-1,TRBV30,CAWSGGGYNEQFF,TGTGCCTGGAGCGGGGGGGGGTACAATGAGCAGTTCTTC
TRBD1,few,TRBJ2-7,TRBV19,CASSRQGGINEQYF,TGTGCCAGTAGTCGACAGGGGGGTATCAACGAGCAGTACTTC
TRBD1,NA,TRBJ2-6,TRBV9,CAKPGTGPTSGANVLTF,TGTGCCAAACCTGGGACAGGGCCCACCTCTGGGGCCAACGTCCTGACTTTC
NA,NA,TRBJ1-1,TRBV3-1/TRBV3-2,CASSLVHGQEAFF,TGTGCCAGCAGCCTTGTACACGGACAGGAAGCTTTCTTT
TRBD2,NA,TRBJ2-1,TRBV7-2,CASSPSGAVPGEQFF,TGTGCCAGCAGCCCAAGCGGGGCGGTCCCGGGGGAGCAGTTCTTC
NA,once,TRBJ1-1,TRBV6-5,CASSYGGRRSNTEAFF,TGTGCCAGCAGTTACGGAGGTAGAAGGTCGAACACTGAAGCTTTCTTT
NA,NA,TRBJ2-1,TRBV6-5,CASSVGGPAYNEQFF,TGTGCCAGCAGCGTCGGGGGGCCGGCCTACAATGAGCAGTTCTTC
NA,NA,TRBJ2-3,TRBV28,CASSPGTLFTDTQYF,TGTGCCAGCAGTCCCGGGACTCTATTTACAGATACGCAGTATTTT
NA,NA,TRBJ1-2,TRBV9,CASSVPGSDGYTF,TGTGCCAGCAGCGTACCAGGGTCCGATGGCTACACCTTC
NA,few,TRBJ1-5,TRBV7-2,CASSLVSDQPQHF,TGTGCCAGCAGCTTAGTGTCTGATCAGCCCCAGCATTTT
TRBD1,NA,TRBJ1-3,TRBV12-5,CASGLRQGGHSGNTIYF,TGTGCTAGTGGTTTGAGACAGGGGGGACACTCTGGAAACACCATATATTTT
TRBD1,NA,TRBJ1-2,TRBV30,CAWSARQGTGYTF,TGTGCCTGGAGTGCAAGACAGGGGACTGGCTACACCTTC
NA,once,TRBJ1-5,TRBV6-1,CASSELRGPHQPQHF,TGTGCCAGCAGTGAACTCAGGGGTCCCCATCAGCCCCAGCATTTT
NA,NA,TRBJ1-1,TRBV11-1,CASSSEWDTRNTEAFF,TGTGCCAGCAGCTCCGAGTGGGACACCAGGAACACTGAAGCTTTCTTT
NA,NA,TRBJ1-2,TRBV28,CASSPTSRQIGGYTF,TGTGCCAGCAGTCCAACCAGCAGACAAATCGGCGGCTACACCTTC
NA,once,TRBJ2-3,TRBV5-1,CASSFARNQDTQYF,TGCGCCAGCAGCTTTGCTAGAAATCAAGATACGCAGTATTTT
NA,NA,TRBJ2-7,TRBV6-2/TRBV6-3,CASSKSGRRGREQYF,TGTGCCAGCAGTAAGAGTGGCAGACGGGGGAGGGAGCAGTACTTC
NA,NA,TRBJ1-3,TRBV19,CATTGGTTGNTIYF,TGTGCCACCACCGGTGGGACAACTGGAAACACCATATATTTT
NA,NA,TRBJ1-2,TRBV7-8,CASSPLGVYGYTF,TGTGCCAGCAGCCCATTGGGAGTCTATGGCTACACCTTC
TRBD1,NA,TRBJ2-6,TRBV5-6,CASRPGQDRSGANVLTF,TGTGCCAGCAGACCGGGACAGGACCGCTCTGGGGCCAACGTCCTGACTTTC
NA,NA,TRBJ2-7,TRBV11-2,CASSLSAAGQEQYF,TGTGCCAGCAGCTTATCGGCCGCAGGGCAGGAGCAGTACTTC
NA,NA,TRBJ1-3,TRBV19,CASSTSTGPSGNTIYF,TGTGCCAGTAGTACGTCAACAGGGCCCTCTGGAAACACCATATATTTT
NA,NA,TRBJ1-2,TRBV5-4,CASSETYSYGYTF,TGTGCCAGCAGCGAAACCTACAGCTATGGCTACACCTTC
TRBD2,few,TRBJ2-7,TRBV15,CATSRARAASGRYEQYF,TGTGCCACCAGCAGAGCTCGAGCGGCTAGCGGGAGATACGAGCAGTACTTC